These 22 T cell receptor beta chains came from one sample sequenced in a study of shared clonotypes between healthy human individuals. The repertoire was sequenced with immunoSEQ multiplex PCR; TCRdb's copy has only in-frame clones and lacks some. The data hold 1,500,000 or so clones, with 98% observed a single time. Sequenced material: naive CD4+ T cells sorted from blood. The subset was: CD45RA+ positively selected. The receptors here all came from a man aged 30 to 39 in good health.

As concerns this clone: Other DNA variants within this sample encode the same CDR3. The chain recombines TRBV5-1 with TRBJ2-3; a possible D gene is TRBD2 (6 bases). Trimming left V 0 bases short and J 3 bases short, with 8 bases between. This CDR3 spans 14 amino acids. Looked up from germline, CDR1 is SGHRS and CDR2 is YFSETQ. CDR3 nucleotide sequence: TGCGCCAGCAGCTTGGGACTAGGAACAGATACGCAGTATTTT. This sequence encodes CASSLGLGTDTQYF. The entire variable domain, with the rest obtained from reference TRBV5-1 and TRBJ2-3, is as follows: KAGVTQTPRYLIKTRGQQVTLSCSPISGHRSVSWYQQTPGQGLQFLFEYFSETQRNKGNFPGRFSGRQFSNSRSEMNVSTLELGDSALYLCASSLGLGTDTQYFGPGTRLTVL.

V gene TRBV18 combines with J gene TRBJ2-5; D tentatively reads TRBD1 or TRBD2 (6 bases each). CDR3 length equals 15 residues. V lost 2 bases and J lost 3, with 13 bases in between. The V gene's germline CDR1 is KGHSH and CDR2 LQKENI. The CDR3 region has the DNA TGTGCCAGCTCACCAATCCCAGGGGAGGAAGAGACCCAGTACTTC. Translation gives CASSPIPGEEETQYF.

The V and J genes are TRBV2 and TRBJ2-7; D gene uncertain. The CDR3 is 15 residues long. The germline gives CDR1 SNHLY, CDR2 FYNNEI. V dropped 6 bases and J dropped 6 bases, with 21 bases sitting between them. This chain's CDR3 is CASSNVPLPATEQYF. In nucleotides, the CDR3 is TGTGCCAGCAGCAATGTCCCCCTCCCAGCGACCGAGCAGTACTTC.

This chain links TRBV18 with TRBJ2-5; D gene ambiguous. The CDR3 has 16 residues. With 2 bases removed from V and 0 bases from J, the gap between germline ends came to 13 bases. CDR1 and CDR2 (germline): KGHSH, LQKENI. The CDR3 protein is CASSPAYPGDQETQYF. The CDR3 nucleotides are TGTGCCAGCTCACCAGCATACCCTGGGGACCAAGAGACCCAGTACTTC.

The chain joins TRBV7-8 to TRBJ1-5, with unresolved D. The length of the CDR3 is 14 residues. Germline CDR1 and CDR2: SGHVS and FQNEAQ. V lost 1 base and J 1 base, leaving 5 bases between the germline ends. DNA of the CDR3: TGTGCCAGCAGCTTAGAACACAGCAATCAGCCCCAGCATTTT. Amino acids: CASSLEHSNQPQHF.

The rearrangement uses TRBV19 and TRBJ2-3; 7 nucleotides align to TRBD2. CDR1 and CDR2 (germline): LNHDA, SQIVND (reference sequence). The CDR3 loop spans 15 amino acids. V lost 5 bases to trimming and J lost 6 bases; unmatched junction nucleotides: 11. CDR3 sequence (DNA): TGTGCCAGTAGTCTAGGGAGGGCCAGAACGGATACGCAGTATTTT. Encoded protein: CASSLGRARTDTQYF. The whole variable domain, remainder taken from reference TRBV19 and TRBJ2-3, is DGGITQSPKYLFRKEGQNVTLSCEQNLNHDAMYWYRQDPGQGLRLIYYSQIVNDFQKGDIAEGYSVSREKKESFPLTVTSAQKNPTAFYLCASSLGRARTDTQYFGPGTRLTVL.

The V call is TRBV15, the J call TRBJ2-7; TRBD1 or TRBD2 may be the D gene (5 bases each). The CDR3 loop spans 11 amino acids. Trimming removed 5 bases from V and 3 bases from J, with 5 bases in between. The V gene's germline CDR1 is LNHNV and CDR2 YYDKDF (reference sequence). DNA for the CDR3: TGTGCCACCAGCGGGGGCTACGAGCAGTACTTC. This sequence encodes CATSGGYEQYF. Full variable domain (outside the CDR3, taken from reference TRBV15 and TRBJ2-7): DAMVIQNPRYQVTQFGKPVTLSCSQTLNHNVMYWYQQKSSQAPKLLFHYYDKDFNNEADTPDNFQSRRPNTSFCFLDIRSPGLGDTAMYLCATSGGYEQYFGPGTRLTVT.

This clone appeared once. This chain uses TRBV5-6 with TRBJ1-2; 9 bases align to TRBD1. The V gene end was trimmed by 0 bases and the J gene end by 10 bases; junction bases not matched to a gene: 1. The CDR3 extends over 12 amino acids. Germline lookup yields CDR1 SGHDT and CDR2 YYEEEE. The DNA of the CDR3 is TGTGCCAGCAGCTTGGGGACAGGGGTCTACACCTTC. Translated, it gives CASSLGTGVYTF.

A remark on this clone: This sample also contains other DNA sequences that code for the same CDR3. The chain is built from TRBV5-1 and TRBJ2-2, with D possibly TRBD1 on 6 matching bases. Germline CDR1 SGHRS, CDR2 YFSETQ. The CDR3 length is 15 residues. V was clipped by 0 bases and J by 4 bases, with 10 bases between them. The CDR3, as DNA: TGCGCCAGCAGCTTGGACAGGGTGGGCACCGGGGAGCTGTTTTTT. This translates into CASSLDRVGTGELFF.

The rearrangement joins TRBV19 to TRBJ2-3, with 7 bases that match TRBD2. Germline lookup yields CDR1 LNHDA and CDR2 SQIVND (reference sequence). The CDR3 covers 15 residues. J was trimmed by 0 bases and V by 7 bases; bases with no gene match: 7. The CDR3: CASKRLAFSTDTQYF. The CDR3, as DNA: TGTGCCAGTAAACGACTAGCCTTCAGCACAGATACGCAGTATTTT.

As for this clone: Other DNA sequences in this specimen translate into the identical CDR3. The chain combines TRBV19 with TRBJ2-7; the match to TRBD2 covers 9 bases. From germline, CDR1 is LNHDA and CDR2 SQIVND (reference sequence). V lost 5 bases and J lost 3; bases outside the gene matches: 2. The CDR3 totals 13 residues. The CDR3 sequence is CASSVSGSYEQYF. The CDR3 nucleotides are TGTGCCAGTAGTGTTAGCGGGAGCTACGAGCAGTACTTC.

The genes are TRBV10-2 and TRBJ2-7; D remains ambiguous. Germline-derived CDR1 and CDR2 are WSHSY and SAAADI. The V end lost 2 bases, the J end lost 4 bases, and 9 bases lay between the germline ends. The CDR3 extends over 13 amino acids. CDR3 nucleotide sequence: TGCGCCAGCAGTGAGAATGAACCATACGAGCAGTACTTC. Its translation is CASSENEPYEQYF.

This rearrangement joins TRBV28 to TRBJ2-1; the match to TRBD2 covers 11 bases. Unmatched junction bases numbered 4, after V lost 5 bases and J lost 7 bases. This CDR3 is 14 amino acids long. Germline V lookup: CDR1 MDHEN, CDR2 SYDVKM. The CDR3 coding sequence is TGTGCCAGCAGTCTGACTAGCGGGAAGAATGAGCAGTTCTTC. Translation gives CASSLTSGKNEQFF.

The V call is TRBV5-4, the J call TRBJ2-2; possibly TRBD1 or TRBD2 for D (5 bases each). Per the germline V gene, CDR1 is SGHNT and CDR2 is YYREEE (reference sequence). Deletions cut 3 bases from V and 0 bases from J, with 18 bases between. The CDR3 has 18 amino acids. CDR3 sequence reads: CASSSSPGAFANTGELFF. DNA for the CDR3: TGTGCCAGCAGCTCCTCCCCCGGGGCCTTCGCGAACACCGGGGAGCTGTTTTTT.

The chain links TRBV7-2 to TRBJ1-1; no definite D call. The CDR3 spans 13 residues. Trimming pared 5 bases from V and 0 bases from J, leaving 7 bases between. From germline, CDR1 is SGHTA and CDR2 FQGNSA. This CDR3 reads CASSHPMNTEAFF. CDR3 nucleotide sequence: TGTGCCAGCAGCCACCCTATGAACACTGAAGCTTTCTTT.

CDR3 in amino acids: CASSLGGRSLNEQYF. CDR3 nucleotide sequence: TGTGCCAGCAGCTTGGGCGGGAGAAGCCTCAACGAGCAGTACTTC. The V and J genes are TRBV5-8 and TRBJ2-7, with 7 positions matching TRBD2. Germline V gene sequence: CDR1 SGHTS, CDR2 YDEGEE. The J segment lost 5 bases and the V segment lost 0 bases, leaving 8 bases of the junction unmatched. The CDR3 has 15 residues.

A word on this clone: One end of the junction fails to match germline, which may point to a read error. This chain joins TRBV7-7 and TRBJ2-3, with D perhaps given as TRBD1 or TRBD2 (5 bases each). Germline CDR1 is SSHAT and CDR2 is FNYEAQ (reference sequence). The CDR3 has 14 residues. The CDR3 region is CASSPWDGTDTQYF. The CDR3 coding sequence is TGTGCTAGCAGCCCCTGGGACGGCACAGATACGCAGTATTTT.

The gene calls are TRBV27 and TRBJ2-7; 8 bases align to TRBD2. The germline CDR1 and CDR2 sequences are MNHEY and SMNVEV (reference sequence). The CDR3 has 15 amino acids. J was trimmed by 3 bases and V by 10 bases; bases with no gene match: 14. The CDR3 DNA follows: TGTGCCACCCTCCCAGGGGCTAGCGGGTACTACGAGCAGTACTTC. This encodes CATLPGASGYYEQYF.

V and J are TRBV28 and TRBJ2-1; the D is unclear. V was pared by 1 base and J by 9 bases, with 4 bases between. Germline V CDR1 and CDR2: MDHEN, SYDVKM. CDR3 length equals 11 residues. The DNA of the CDR3 is TGTGCCAGCAGTTTATTAAGTGAGCAGTTCTTC. Protein sequence: CASSLLSEQFF.

The chain uses TRBV28 and TRBJ2-1; tentative D call: TRBD2 (6 bases). Germline CDR1 is MDHEN and CDR2 is SYDVKM. The CDR3 is 16 residues long. The V end was cut by 6 bases, the J end by 9 bases, with 24 bases between. The CDR3 reads CASSSSRLVIDREQFF. The CDR3 coding sequence is TGTGCCAGCAGCTCTTCGCGACTAGTAATCGACCGTGAGCAGTTCTTC.

The rearrangement uses TRBV5-1 and TRBJ1-2, with TRBD1 matching over 8 bases. In germline, CDR1 is SGHRS, CDR2 YFSETQ. Trimming removed 4 bases from V and 2 bases from J; junction bases left unmatched: 7. This CDR3 is built from 15 residues. The CDR3 here is CASSPSGGTNYGYTF. CDR3 DNA sequence: TGCGCCAGCAGCCCTTCAGGGGGCACAAACTATGGCTACACCTTC.

The chain is built from TRBV10-3 and TRBJ2-7; D assignment may be TRBD1 or TRBD2 (5 bases each). This CDR3 contains 14 residues. V dropped 3 bases and J dropped 6 bases, with 15 bases sitting between them. Germline V gene sequence: CDR1 ENHRY, CDR2 SYGVKD. CDR3 bases: TGTGCCATCAGTGAAAGCCCAAGGGACGCCGAGCAGTACTTC. Its protein product is CAISESPRDAEQYF.